This T cell receptor beta chain was sequenced during a study of cytomegalovirus exposure and HLA in healthy donors. With respect to this clone: Its specificity is unknown.

Germline values: CDR1 MGHRA, CDR2 YSYEKL. Trimming cost V 0 bases and J 3 bases; bases outside gene matches: 5. The CDR3 is 15 residues long. 60 Vbeta and 13 Jbeta primers were used in PCR. Sequencing was performed with immunoSEQ multiplex PCR; in TCRdb, only in-frame clones are kept and a portion is missing. Its table records approximately 120,000 clones. Study observations and caveats: A later examination showed that TCR association rates differed by HLA locus, with DRB1 most and HLA-C fewest. Earlier analysis looked at TCR beta V segments, and most were productive about 87% or about 30% of the time.

The sequenced sample was PBMCs. This TCR was sampled from a man aged 18 to 35 in good health and CMV-seronegative. The chain recombines TRBV4-1 with TRBJ2-7; 7 nucleotides line up with TRBD1. The CDR3 bases are TGCGCCAGCAGCCAAGATCGACAGGGTTACTACGAGCAGTACTTC. As protein: CASSQDRQGYYEQYF.